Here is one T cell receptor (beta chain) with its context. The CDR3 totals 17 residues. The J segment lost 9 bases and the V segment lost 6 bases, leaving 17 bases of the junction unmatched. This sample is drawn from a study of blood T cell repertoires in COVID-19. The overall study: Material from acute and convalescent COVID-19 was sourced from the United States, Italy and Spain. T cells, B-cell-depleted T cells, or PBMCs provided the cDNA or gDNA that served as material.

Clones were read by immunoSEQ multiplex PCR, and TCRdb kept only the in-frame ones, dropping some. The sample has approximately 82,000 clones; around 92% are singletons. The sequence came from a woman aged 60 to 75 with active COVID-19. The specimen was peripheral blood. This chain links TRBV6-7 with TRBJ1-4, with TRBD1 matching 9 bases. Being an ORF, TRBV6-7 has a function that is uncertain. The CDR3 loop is CASRKKGFSTGGKKLFF. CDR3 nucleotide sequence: TGTGCCAGCAGAAAAAAGGGGTTCTCGACAGGGGGGAAAAAACTGTTTTTT.